These 14 T cell receptor beta chains share one sample of origin, sequenced in a study of cytomegalovirus exposure and HLA in healthy donors. The PCR contained 60 Vbeta and 13 Jbeta primers. Clones were sequenced by immunoSEQ multiplex PCR, and TCRdb holds only the in-frame ones, with some missing. This sample has under 200,000 clones; around 75% occur once, and the top ten carry 1.5% to 2%. The specimen was PBMCs. The source is a human donor in good health.

This CDR3 is CASSLTLSGGELFF. As DNA, the CDR3 is TGTGCCAGCAGTTTAACCCTGTCGGGCGGGGAGCTGTTTTTT. The chain joins TRBV27 to TRBJ2-2; D ambiguous. Between the trimmed V and J ends, which lost 2 bases and 7 bases, there was a span of 11 bases. CDR3 length: 14 residues. Germline CDR1 reads MNHEY; CDR2 reads SMNVEV (reference sequence).

V gene TRBV2 combines with J gene TRBJ2-2, with D hard to call. V lost 3 bases to trimming and J lost 4 bases, with 9 bases between them. There are 14 residues in the CDR3. CDR1 and CDR2 (germline): SNHLY, FYNNEI. The CDR3 loop is CASSDSYSTGELFF. CDR3 sequence (DNA): TGTGCCAGCAGTGATTCTTACTCCACCGGGGAGCTGTTTTTT.

The J gene is TRBJ1-2, the V gene TRBV5-4, with 7 bases that match TRBD1. CDR1 and CDR2 (germline): SGHNT, YYREEE (reference sequence). The CDR3 runs 15 residues. Trimming at V came to 4 bases and at J to 4 bases, leaving 10 bases not matched to a gene. This CDR3 is CASSNRDSVIYGYTF. CDR3 bases: TGTGCCAGCAGCAACCGGGACAGCGTAATCTATGGCTACACCTTC.

The chain links TRBV6-1 to TRBJ1-1; 8 nucleotides align to TRBD1. This CDR3 contains 16 residues. Losses at the gene ends were 3 bases for V and 5 bases for J; bases not matched to a gene: 11. CDR1 and CDR2 from the germline V gene are MNHNS and SASEGT. CDR3: CASSDRIGTGLTEAFF. The CDR3 DNA reads as TGTGCCAGCAGTGACCGGATTGGGACAGGTCTTACTGAAGCTTTCTTT.

The chain uses TRBV9 and TRBJ2-5, with TRBD1 as a possible D gene (6 bases). The V end was cut by 3 bases, the J end by 5 bases, with 17 bases between. The CDR3 loop spans 15 amino acids. Per germline, CDR1 SGDLS and CDR2 YYNGEE. The chain's CDR3 is CASSARGGPVETQYF. For the CDR3, the DNA is TGTGCCAGCAGCGCTAGAGGGGGTCCTGTGGAGACCCAGTACTTC.

The chain has TRBV7-9 and TRBJ2-7; TRBD2 is a possible D gene (6 bases). Germline V lookup: CDR1 SEHNR, CDR2 FQNEAQ (reference sequence). The V gene lost 5 bases and the J gene lost 6 bases, with 17 bases spanning the gap. There are 14 residues in the CDR3. The CDR3 here is CASSPASGVGEQYF. The CDR3 DNA reads as TGTGCCAGCAGCCCCGCATCGGGGGTTGGCGAGCAGTACTTC.

The CDR3 loop reads CASSLFTEEKLFF. The CDR3 DNA sequence: TGTGCCAGCAGCTTATTTACTGAGGAAAAACTGTTTTTT. The chain combines TRBV14 with TRBJ1-4; D is uncertain. This CDR3 is 13 amino acids long. Germline V gene sequence: CDR1 SGHDN, CDR2 FVKESK. V was shortened by 5 bases and J by 8 bases, with 12 bases between the two germline ends.

This sequence joins TRBV6-5 and TRBJ2-5, with D tentatively TRBD1 (5 bases). Trimming shortened V by 4 bases and J by 7 bases, and 7 bases separated the two germline ends. The germline gives CDR1 MNHEY, CDR2 SVGAGI. CDR3 length equals 11 residues. The CDR3 DNA follows: TGTGCCAGCAGTTCAGGGTGGACCCAGTACTTC. Protein sequence: CASSSGWTQYF.

This chain uses TRBV6-6 with TRBJ1-5, with a tentative D call TRBD1 (5 bases). Germline lookup yields CDR1 MNHNY and CDR2 SVGAGI (reference sequence). With 2 bases removed from V and 0 bases from J, the gap between germline ends came to 8 bases. The CDR3 has 15 residues. Here the CDR3 reads CASSYDSYSNQPQHF. Written as DNA, the CDR3 is TGTGCCAGCAGTTACGACAGCTATAGCAATCAGCCCCAGCATTTT.

The chain combines TRBV21-1 with TRBJ1-1; the table gives TRBD1 as D, unverified against the DNA. TRBV21-1 is assigned pseudogene status. This CDR3 spans 16 amino acids. The CDR3 here is CASSKGIVKGGTEAFF. In DNA form, the CDR3 reads TGTGCCAGCAGCAAAGGAATTGTCAAAGGGGGCACTGAAGCTTTCTTT.

The genes are TRBV7-8 and TRBJ1-5, with D uncertain. This CDR3 contains 15 residues. The ends were cut back, 1 base at V and 5 bases at J, with 12 bases in the middle. The germline gives CDR1 SGHVS, CDR2 FQNEAQ. The CDR3 protein is CASSLGQLQDQPQHF. CDR3 coding DNA: TGTGCCAGCAGCTTAGGTCAACTTCAGGATCAGCCCCAGCATTTT.

In its sample, this clone was seen once. V gene TRBV6-5 combines with J gene TRBJ2-1; 7 positions match TRBD2. Germline V gives CDR1 MNHEY, CDR2 SVGAGI. V shed 2 bases, J shed 2 bases, and the junction held 3 bases outside the gene matches. The CDR3 length is 15 residues. CDR3 residues: CASSYESGAYNEQFF. The CDR3 nucleotides are TGTGCCAGCAGTTACGAGAGCGGGGCCTACAATGAGCAGTTCTTC.

The V and J genes are TRBV29-1 and TRBJ1-3, with TRBD1 as a possible D gene (5 bases). V gave up 1 base and J gave up 3 bases, with 10 bases separating them. CDR3 length equals 14 residues. The germline V gene has CDR1 SQVTM and CDR2 ANQGSEA. The CDR3 bases are TGCAGCGTTGAAGGGACAAAAAATGGAAACACCATATATTTT. Translation: CSVEGTKNGNTIYF.

The rearrangement uses TRBV11-2 and TRBJ2-5; 7 bases align to TRBD1. V trimming: 5 bases; J trimming: 7 bases; junction bases outside the gene matches: 19. CDR1 SGHAT and CDR2 FQNNGV come from the germline V gene. This CDR3 is 17 amino acids long. CDR3 nucleotides: TGTGCCAGCAGCCCCGACCGCATACAGGGGCGCTTAGGGACCCAGTACTTC. It specifies CASSPDRIQGRLGTQYF.